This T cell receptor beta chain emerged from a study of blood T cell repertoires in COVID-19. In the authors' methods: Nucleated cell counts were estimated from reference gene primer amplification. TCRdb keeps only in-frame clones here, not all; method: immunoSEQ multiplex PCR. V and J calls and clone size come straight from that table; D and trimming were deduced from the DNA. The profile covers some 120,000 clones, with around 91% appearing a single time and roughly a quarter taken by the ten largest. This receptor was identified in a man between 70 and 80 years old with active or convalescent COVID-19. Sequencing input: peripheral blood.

The CDR3 loop reads CASIDRGSGNTIYF. DNA of the CDR3: TGTGCCAGCATAGACAGGGGATCTGGAAACACCATATATTTT. The chain combines TRBV6-5 with TRBJ1-3, with 8 bases aligning to TRBD1. The CDR3 has 14 amino acids. Germline-derived CDR1 and CDR2 are MNHEY and SVGAGI. The trim removed 7 bases at V and 1 base at J, leaving 3 bases unmatched.